This T cell receptor (beta chain) is from a study of patients and donors after allogeneic stem cell transplantation. There are 12 residues in the CDR3. V lost 4 bases and J lost 6, with 8 bases in between. In germline, CDR1 is LGHNT, CDR2 FRNRAP. Using its own MiXCR run on the RT-PCR reads, TCRdb lists one record per CDR3 protein. The table records some 960,000 distinct CDR3 sequences, around 17% of them present only once. The chain carries TRBV12-5 and TRBJ2-3; unclear D gene. The sample was blood, either unsorted or a sorted T cell fraction (not recorded which). The sequence was collected from a human donor who was either an allogeneic HSCT recipient or a stem cell or donor lymphocyte infusion donor (not recorded which). It is not recorded whose cells these are; they may come from a transplant donor. This chain's CDR3 is CASGSPADTQYF. The CDR3 DNA is TGTGCTAGTGGTTCCCCAGCGGATACGCAGTATTTT.